These 19 T cell receptor beta chains were all obtained from the same sample, sequenced in a study of shared clonotypes between healthy human individuals. Selected positively for CCR7 and CD45RO-negative, naive CD8 cells excluded terminally differentiated effector memory CD45RA+ cells. The repertoire was sequenced with immunoSEQ multiplex PCR; TCRdb's copy has only in-frame clones and lacks some. In the table there are hundreds of thousands of clones, about 96% of which are singletons. Sequencing was carried out using naive CD8+ T cells sorted from blood. The origin of the receptors is a woman between 25 and 40 years old in good health.

V and J are TRBV6-5 and TRBJ2-2; D remains ambiguous. The CDR3 is 13 amino acids. The germline V gene has CDR1 MNHEY and CDR2 SVGAGI. V gave up 3 bases and J gave up 4 bases, with 6 bases separating them. The CDR3 loop is CASSYNPTGELFF. The CDR3 coding sequence is TGTGCCAGCAGTTATAACCCCACCGGGGAGCTGTTTTTT.

The gene calls are TRBV1 and TRBJ1-5. TRBV1 is a recognized pseudogene. The CDR3 contains 15 residues. DNA for the CDR3: TGCACCAGCAGCCAAGTACCCTTGGGCAATCAGCCCCAGCATTTT. Its protein is CTSSQVPLGNQPQHF.

This clone turned up a few times. The chain joins TRBV10-2 to TRBJ1-1; a weak D match, TRBD1 (5 bases). Trimming removed 5 bases from V and 3 bases from J, with 13 bases in between. The germline V gene encodes CDR1 WSHSY and CDR2 SAAADI. This CDR3 has 14 amino acids. The CDR3 nucleotides read TGCGCCAGCAGTTGGGCAGGGAGGGACACTGAAGCTTTCTTT. It translates to CASSWAGRDTEAFF.

The CDR3 loop is CAISENYGYTF. The CDR3 nucleotides read TGTGCCATCAGTGAGAACTATGGCTACACCTTC. The chain uses TRBV10-3 and TRBJ1-2, with no clear D. The CDR3 extends over 11 amino acids. Germline CDR1 reads ENHRY; CDR2 reads SYGVKD. The V gene lost 2 bases and the J gene lost 2 bases, with 0 bases spanning the gap.

The genes are TRBV13 and TRBJ2-6, with D perhaps being TRBD1 or TRBD2 (5 bases each). V shed 0 bases and J shed 0 bases, with 12 bases lying between them. The CDR3 is made up of 18 amino acids. CDR1 and CDR2 (germline): PRHDT, FYEKMQ (reference sequence). DNA for the CDR3: TGTGCCAGCAGCTTAGGCCTGTTCGGGACCTCTGGGGCCAACGTCCTGACTTTC. It yields the protein CASSLGLFGTSGANVLTF.

V usage is TRBV27 and J usage is TRBJ2-5; D uncertain. Germline V CDR1 and CDR2: MNHEY, SMNVEV (reference sequence). The V and J ends lost 2 bases and 1 base respectively, with 11 bases between them. This CDR3 region has 15 residues. This CDR3 is CASSLIRGSQETQYF. The CDR3 bases are TGTGCCAGCAGTTTAATACGCGGCAGCCAAGAGACCCAGTACTTC.

The V gene is TRBV28, the J gene TRBJ2-1, with 8 bases aligning to TRBD2. Trimming at V came to 3 bases and at J to 10 bases, leaving 2 bases not matched to a gene. This CDR3 has 12 residues. Looked up from germline, CDR1 is MDHEN and CDR2 is SYDVKM. CDR3 residues: CASSFAGGEQFF. The DNA for the CDR3 is TGTGCCAGCAGTTTTGCGGGGGGCGAGCAGTTCTTC.

CDR3 loop: CASSLAGTYNEQFF. Here the CDR3 DNA reads TGTGCCAGCAGTTTAGCGGGTACTTACAATGAGCAGTTCTTC. This chain joins TRBV28 and TRBJ2-1, with TRBD2 as a possible D gene (5 bases). The V end was cut by 2 bases, the J end by 4 bases, with 9 bases between. Per the germline V gene, CDR1 is MDHEN and CDR2 is SYDVKM. CDR3 length: 14 residues.

The chain is built from TRBV13 and TRBJ2-1; a possible D gene is TRBD2 (6 bases). CDR1 is PRHDT, CDR2 FYEKMQ, per germline (reference sequence). V lost 0 bases and J lost 5, with 11 bases in between. The length of the CDR3 is 15 residues. The CDR3 sequence is CASSLGTRGDNEQFF. Written as DNA, the CDR3 is TGTGCCAGCAGCTTAGGAACGCGGGGAGACAATGAGCAGTTCTTC.

The V gene is TRBV27, the J gene TRBJ2-7, with 14 bases identical to TRBD2. Germline lookup yields CDR1 MNHEY and CDR2 SMNVEV (reference sequence). Trimming took 4 bases from V and 1 from J; bases not matched to a gene: 6. The CDR3 has 17 residues. CDR3 in DNA: TGTGCCAGCAGTTCCGGACTAGCGGGAGGTAAATCCTACGAGCAGTACTTC. It translates to CASSSGLAGGKSYEQYF.

The chain employs TRBV6-5 and TRBJ2-4; TRBD2 aligns across 10 bases. V was clipped by 5 bases and J by 8 bases; unmatched bases: 9. The CDR3 contains 15 residues. Germline values: CDR1 MNHEY, CDR2 SVGAGI. The CDR3 reads CASSPFSSGSYIQYF. The CDR3 nucleotides are TGTGCCAGCAGTCCTTTCTCTAGCGGGAGTTACATTCAGTACTTC.

The chain joins TRBV19 to TRBJ1-5, with D possibly TRBD1 on 5 matching bases. This CDR3 region has 16 residues. CDR1 is LNHDA, CDR2 SQIVND, per germline (reference sequence). V dropped 3 bases and J dropped 1 base, with 13 bases sitting between them. The chain's CDR3 is CASSIPWDRSNQPQHF. The CDR3 DNA is TGTGCCAGTAGTATCCCGTGGGACCGAAGCAATCAGCCCCAGCATTTT.

The rearrangement links TRBV4-2 to TRBJ1-1; D call uncertain. The V end was cut by 3 bases, the J end by 4 bases, with 18 bases between. Per germline, CDR1 LGHNA and CDR2 YNFKEQ. This CDR3 spans 16 amino acids. As DNA, the CDR3 is TGTGCCAGCAGCCATATTGAGCTAACGGAGTCCACTGAAGCTTTCTTT. This translates into CASSHIELTESTEAFF.

The chain joins TRBV4-1 to TRBJ2-3, with a possible D match to TRBD2 (6 bases). This CDR3 is built from 18 residues. The germline gives CDR1 MGHRA, CDR2 YSYEKL. The V gene lost 1 base and the J gene lost 0 bases, with 17 bases spanning the gap. CDR3 sequence reads: CASSQGLVTSSSTDTQYF. The CDR3 nucleotides are TGCGCCAGCAGCCAAGGCTTAGTGACTAGTTCTAGCACAGATACGCAGTATTTT.

This clone was found once. The V and J genes are TRBV7-9 and TRBJ2-7; D perhaps matches TRBD2 (7 bases). Germline V gene sequence: CDR1 SEHNR, CDR2 FQNEAQ (reference sequence). Trimming stripped 7 bases from V and 3 bases from J, with 25 bases between. The length of the CDR3 is 17 residues. CDR3 amino acids: CASTNLRGGAFYYEQYF. The DNA for the CDR3 is TGTGCCAGCACCAATTTGAGAGGGGGGGCCTTCTACTACGAGCAGTACTTC.

The CDR3, as DNA: TGTGCCAGTAGTATAACCGTTAATGAGCAGTTCTTC. It translates to CASSITVNEQFF. The gene calls are TRBV19 and TRBJ2-1, with no clear D. This CDR3 region has 12 residues. Trimming left V 2 bases short and J 7 bases short, with 6 bases between. Germline V gives CDR1 LNHDA, CDR2 SQIVND (reference sequence). Combining the CDR3 with reference TRBV19 and TRBJ2-1 gives the whole variable domain DGGITQSPKYLFRKEGQNVTLSCEQNLNHDAMYWYRQDPGQGLRLIYYSQIVNDFQKGDIAEGYSVSREKKESFPLTVTSAQKNPTAFYLCASSITVNEQFFGPGTRLTVL.

With regard to this clone: The same CDR3 can be traced to other DNA sequences in this sample. This CDR3 reads CSAGQGAYEQYF. Written as DNA, the CDR3 is TGCAGCGCAGGACAGGGGGCCTACGAGCAGTACTTC. The chain uses TRBV29-1 and TRBJ2-7, with 10 positions matching TRBD1. The germline gives CDR1 SQVTM, CDR2 ANQGSEA. This CDR3 contains 12 residues. V lost 7 bases and J lost 2; bases outside the gene matches: 2.

V and J are TRBV27 and TRBJ2-7; maybe TRBD2 (5 bases). Germline CDR1 MNHEY, CDR2 SMNVEV (reference sequence). This CDR3 is 14 amino acids long. V was clipped by 3 bases and J by 2 bases, with 11 bases between them. CDR3 bases: TGTGCCAGCAGTTTCGGGGTAGGGACCTACGAGCAGTACTTC. This gives the protein CASSFGVGTYEQYF.

The J gene is TRBJ2-1, the V gene TRBV4-1, with TRBD2 identical over 9 bases. The germline V gene encodes CDR1 MGHRA and CDR2 YSYEKL. V lost 0 bases and J lost 5; bases outside the gene matches: 2. This CDR3 comprises 15 residues. This CDR3 reads CASSQETSGHNEQFF. The CDR3 coding sequence is TGCGCCAGCAGCCAAGAGACTAGCGGACACAATGAGCAGTTCTTC.